These 27 T cell receptor beta chains originate from one sample sequenced in a study of post-analysis software for immune sequencing data. Study conclusions and caveats: Patients showed TRBV5-6, TRBV5-1 and TRBV20-1 among several TRBV segments more frequent than in controls.

Unique molecular identifiers were built into the TCR beta cDNA libraries. MiXCR, applied by TCRdb to the PCR reads, yields one record per CDR3 protein. The sample has roughly 800,000 distinct CDR3 sequences, 46% seen once; the top ten hold roughly 4.5%. The antigens these receptors bind are not known. Sequenced: blood. The receptors were gathered from a girl aged 10 to 17 with multiple sclerosis.

This chain joins TRBV2 and TRBJ1-2, with 7 bases lining up with TRBD1. The CDR3 runs 14 residues. V lost 5 bases and J lost 3; bases outside the gene matches: 6. Germline V gene data show CDR1 as SNHLY and CDR2 as FYNNEI. CDR3 in DNA: TGTGCCAGCAGTACTCCTGACAGGGACTATGGCTACACCTTC. It yields the protein CASSTPDRDYGYTF.

The V and J genes are TRBV15 and TRBJ1-1; 7 nucleotides agree with TRBD1. V gave up 0 bases and J gave up 11 bases; unmatched junction bases: 9. CDR3 length: 14 amino acids. Looked up from germline, CDR1 is LNHNV and CDR2 is YYDKDF (reference sequence). The CDR3 region is CATSRDQATGKAFF. CDR3 nucleotides: TGTGCCACCAGCAGAGATCAGGCGACAGGGAAGGCTTTCTTT.

The genes are TRBV20-1 and TRBJ2-7; D is undetermined. CDR3 size: 15 residues. Trimming removed 1 base from V and 3 bases from J, with 16 bases in between. The V gene's germline CDR1 is DFQATT and CDR2 SNEGSKA (reference sequence). Here the CDR3 reads CSARVPQGAHYEQYF. The CDR3 DNA reads TGCAGTGCTAGAGTCCCTCAAGGAGCTCACTACGAGCAGTACTTC.

The chain links TRBV7-2 to TRBJ2-5; D not resolved. Germline V CDR1 and CDR2: SGHTA, FQGNSA. The ends were cut back, 2 bases at V and 3 bases at J, with 10 bases in the middle. This CDR3 region has 14 residues. The CDR3 spells CASSLRWAEETQYF. Here the CDR3 DNA reads TGTGCCAGCAGCTTAAGGTGGGCAGAAGAGACCCAGTACTTC.

This clonotype was counted between two and nine times. V and J are TRBV4-3 and TRBJ2-3; D might be TRBD2 (7 bases). Germline CDR1 is LGHNA and CDR2 is YSLEER. The CDR3 is 15 residues long. The V gene lost 2 bases and the J gene lost 3 bases, with 12 bases spanning the gap. CDR3 sequence reads: CASSQRGGYTDTQYF. In nucleotides, the CDR3 is TGCGCCAGCAGCCAAAGGGGGGGCTATACAGATACGCAGTATTTT.

V gene TRBV25-1 combines with J gene TRBJ2-2; D ambiguous. Germline CDR1 and CDR2: MGHDK and SYGVNS. CDR3 size: 11 residues. V lost 7 bases and J lost 6, with 6 bases in between. The CDR3 coding sequence is TGTGCCAGCATGGGTGCCGGGGAGCTGTTTTTT. It is translated as CASMGAGELFF.

The V gene is TRBV25-1, the J gene TRBJ1-2, with a weak D call TRBD1 (6 bases). The CDR3 totals 17 residues. The V gene's germline CDR1 is MGHDK and CDR2 SYGVNS. The V end lost 3 bases, the J end lost 3 bases, and 20 bases lay between the germline ends. CDR3 sequence reads: CASSDRTRGTRDYGYTF. The DNA for the CDR3 is TGTGCCAGCAGTGATCGCACACGAGGGACACGAGACTATGGCTACACCTTC.

This clonotype was seen more than once but under ten times. This chain uses TRBV27 with TRBJ2-7; perhaps TRBD1 as D (6 bases). The V gene's germline CDR1 is MNHEY and CDR2 SMNVEV (reference sequence). The V end lost 5 bases, the J end lost 3 bases, and 11 bases lay between the germline ends. This CDR3 is built from 13 residues. Here the CDR3 reads CASSEGHIYEQYF. The CDR3 nucleotides read TGTGCCAGCAGTGAGGGACACATCTACGAGCAGTACTTC.

This chain connects TRBV5-1 to TRBJ1-2; D call uncertain. V dropped 0 bases and J dropped 4 bases, with 7 bases sitting between them. CDR3 length: 13 amino acids. The V gene's germline CDR1 is SGHRS and CDR2 YFSETQ. The CDR3 bases are TGCGCCAGCAGCTTGGCGGATTCCTATGGCTACACCTTC. Residues: CASSLADSYGYTF.

This clonotype was detected a few times. The V gene is TRBV5-8, the J gene TRBJ1-5; weak D call: TRBD1 (5 bases). CDR1 is SGHTS and CDR2 is YDEGEE in the germline V gene. The CDR3 runs 14 residues. V was shortened by 4 bases and J by 7 bases, with 15 bases between the two germline ends. The CDR3 protein is CASSRRGVGQPQHF. The DNA for the CDR3 is TGTGCCAGCAGCCGGCGGGGGGTCGGGCAGCCCCAGCATTTT.

The chain links TRBV30 to TRBJ2-7; 8 bases agree with TRBD2. Germline lookup yields CDR1 GTSNPN and CDR2 SVGIG (reference sequence). V was clipped by 2 bases and J by 6 bases; unmatched bases: 6. This CDR3 has 13 residues. The CDR3 spells CAWSRTSIGEQYF. CDR3 coding DNA: TGTGCCTGGAGTCGGACTAGCATCGGCGAGCAGTACTTC. Looking up the rest from reference TRBV30 and TRBJ2-7 gives the full variable domain: SQTIHQWPATLVQPVGSPLSLECTVEGTSNPNLYWYRQAAGRGLQLLFYSVGIGQISSEVPQNLSASRPQDRQFILSSKKLLLSDSGFYLCAWSRTSIGEQYFGPGTRLTVT.

The chain joins TRBV6-2 or TRBV6-3 to TRBJ2-7, with a tentative D call TRBD2 (5 bases). Looked up from germline, CDR1 is MNHEY and CDR2 is SVGEGT. V shed 0 bases and J shed 3 bases, with 6 bases lying between them. This CDR3 has 13 residues. The CDR3 is CASSYSGVYEQYF. The CDR3 DNA reads as TGTGCCAGCAGTTACTCCGGGGTCTACGAGCAGTACTTC.

This clonotype was observed a handful of times. This chain connects TRBV12-3 or TRBV12-4 to TRBJ1-2, with 7 bases that match TRBD1. The CDR3 loop spans 16 amino acids. V was pared by 6 bases and J by 9 bases, with 19 bases of the junction left unmatched. This CDR3 reads CASSLQTGAATMSYTF. CDR3 DNA: TGTGCCAGCAGCCTACAAACAGGGGCCGCTACGATGAGCTACACCTTC.

The chain couples TRBV5-1 to TRBJ2-3, with 8 bases fitting TRBD2. This CDR3 contains 15 residues. V lost 2 bases to trimming and J lost 5 bases; unmatched junction nucleotides: 7. From germline, CDR1 is SGHRS and CDR2 YFSETQ. The CDR3 coding sequence is TGCGCCAGCAGCTTAAGGGGACTAGGGGGAGATACGCAGTATTTT. Protein: CASSLRGLGGDTQYF.

The chain carries TRBV6-1 and TRBJ2-7; tentative D call: TRBD1 (5 bases). Germline assignment: CDR1 MNHNS and CDR2 SASEGT. CDR3 length: 17 amino acids. With 5 bases removed from V and 2 bases from J, the gap between germline ends came to 22 bases. The CDR3, as DNA: TGTGCCAGCAGTCCCATCGTAGGATCAGGGTTGGCCTACGAGCAGTACTTC. The encoded protein is CASSPIVGSGLAYEQYF.

J is TRBJ1-1 and V is TRBV29-1; 12 nucleotides agree with TRBD1. Germline trimming cut 6 bases from V and 5 bases from J; bases unmatched to any gene: 4. The CDR3 runs 13 residues. Per the germline V gene, CDR1 is SQVTM and CDR2 is ANQGSEA. The CDR3 bases are TGCAGCGTAGGGACAGGGGGCTTGACTGAAGCTTTCTTT. Its translation: CSVGTGGLTEAFF. Looking up the rest from reference TRBV29-1 and TRBJ1-1 gives the full variable domain: SAVISQKPSRDICQRGTSLTIQCQVDSQVTMMFWYRQQPGQSLTLIATANQGSEATYESGFVIDKFPISRPNLTFSTLTVSNMSPEDSSIYLCSVGTGGLTEAFFGQGTRLTVV.

The chain has TRBV28 and TRBJ1-3; D may be TRBD1 (5 bases). CDR3 length equals 14 residues. Trimming pared 4 bases from V and 4 bases from J, leaving 11 bases between. Germline V gives CDR1 MDHEN, CDR2 SYDVKM. The CDR3 is CASSSTGLGNTIYF. Here the CDR3 DNA reads TGTGCCAGCAGTTCTACGGGACTCGGAAACACCATATATTTT. Using reference TRBV28 and TRBJ1-3 for the parts outside the CDR3, the full variable domain is DVKVTQSSRYLVKRTGEKVFLECVQDMDHENMFWYRQDPGLGLRLIYFSYDVKMKEKGDIPEGYSVSREKKERFSLILESASTNQTSMYLCASSSTGLGNTIYFGEGSWLTVV.

The chain joins TRBV7-3 to TRBJ1-6; D gene uncertain. V was trimmed by 8 bases and J by 10 bases, leaving 12 bases between them. This CDR3 is 12 amino acids long. Germline CDR1 reads SGHTA; CDR2 reads FQGTGA. The CDR3 bases are TGTGCCAGCCTTGTATTCCGCTCACCCCTCCACTTT. Translated, it gives CASLVFRSPLHF. The variable domain in full, with the rest retrieved from reference TRBV7-3 and TRBJ1-6, is GAGVSQTPSNKVTEKGKYVELRCDPISGHTALYWYRQSLGQGPEFLIYFQGTGAADDSGLPNDRFFAVRPEGSVSTLKIQRTERGDSAVYLCASLVFRSPLHFGNGTRLTVT.

The chain employs TRBV20-1 and TRBJ2-5; 9 bases fit TRBD1. Germline CDR1 and CDR2: DFQATT and SNEGSKA (reference sequence). CDR3 size: 13 residues. V was pared by 6 bases and J by 5 bases, with 7 bases of the junction left unmatched. The CDR3 DNA follows: TGCAGTGCCGCCGGGACAGGGTTGGAGACCCAGTACTTC. It specifies CSAAGTGLETQYF.

This clonotype was observed a few times. The chain carries TRBV29-1 and TRBJ2-2; D unclear. The CDR3 has 13 amino acids. Germline V gene lookup returns CDR1 SQVTM and CDR2 ANQGSEA. The germline V and J ends were trimmed by 3 bases and 2 bases, with 7 bases remaining between them. The CDR3 region has the DNA TGCAGCGTTGATAGCAGTAACACCGGGGAGCTGTTTTTT. This sequence encodes CSVDSSNTGELFF.

This clonotype has just a few counts. The chain employs TRBV7-9 and TRBJ2-7; no definite D call. The CDR3 is 11 amino acids. V was clipped by 4 bases and J by 6 bases, with 7 bases between them. Germline-derived CDR1 and CDR2 are SEHNR and FQNEAQ (reference sequence). Here the CDR3 DNA reads TGTGCCAGCAGCTCCCGGTTCGAGCAGTACTTC. It translates to CASSSRFEQYF.

This clonotype was observed a few times. The rearrangement uses TRBV7-3 and TRBJ2-5; 9 positions agree with TRBD2. The J call is doubtful: the DNA matches TRBJ2-7 better. The CDR3 is 15 amino acids. Germline V CDR1 and CDR2: SGHTA, FQGTGA. CDR3 sequence: CASSPSASGNHEQYF. The CDR3 bases are TGTGCCAGCAGCCCCTCGGCTAGCGGGAACCACGAGCAGTACTTC.

This clonotype was seen at least ten times. This chain joins TRBV5-6 and TRBJ2-7; the D gene could be TRBD1 or TRBD2 (6 bases each). This CDR3 is built from 14 residues. V was trimmed by 3 bases and J by 0 bases, leaving 10 bases between them. Germline assignment: CDR1 SGHDT and CDR2 YYEEEE. CDR3 nucleotide sequence: TGTGCCAGCAGCTATGGAGGGGGCTCCTACGAGCAGTACTTC. Amino acids: CASSYGGGSYEQYF.

This clonotype was picked up a small number of times. The J gene is TRBJ2-7, the V gene TRBV9; the D is unclear. The end of the DNA is better explained by TRBJ2-5, so the J call may be wrong. The CDR3 is made up of 15 amino acids. The V gene's germline CDR1 is SGDLS and CDR2 YYNGEE. In DNA, the CDR3 is TGTGCCAGCAGCGTAGATTGGGTTGGGGAAGAGACCCAGTACTTC. Translated, it gives CASSVDWVGEETQYF.

The chain recombines TRBV12-3 or TRBV12-4 with TRBJ2-5; D remains ambiguous. The better agreement between TRBJ2-7 and the DNA end casts doubt on the J call. The CDR3 extends over 13 amino acids. Here the CDR3 reads CASSASVGYEQYF. CDR3 nucleotides: TGTGCCAGCAGTGCCTCAGTAGGTTACGAGCAGTACTTC.

The CDR3 DNA reads TGCAGCTTTACAGGTACTGGGGCCAACGTCCTGACTTTC. Translating gives CSFTGTGANVLTF. This rearrangement joins TRBV29-1 to TRBJ2-6, with D tentatively TRBD1 (5 bases). With 8 bases removed from V and 2 bases from J, the gap between germline ends came to 10 bases. This CDR3 has 13 residues. Germline V gene lookup returns CDR1 SQVTM and CDR2 ANQGSEA.

J is TRBJ2-3 and V is TRBV7-3; 11 positions agree with TRBD2. The CDR3 totals 16 residues. Trimming at V came to 5 bases and at J to 4 bases, leaving 8 bases not matched to a gene. Germline CDR1 and CDR2: SGHTA and FQGTGA. The CDR3 DNA is TGTGCCAGCAGCCCCATAGCGGGAGGGCCCCCAGATACGCAGTATTTT. It encodes CASSPIAGGPPDTQYF.